This record looks at one T cell receptor (beta chain) sequence and its context. The antigen remains unidentified. At one end the junction does not follow the germline gene, possibly because of a read error. This specimen belongs to a study of T-cell memory formation after mild COVID-19. Study-level results: Prior to infection, memory already included some responding clones, suggesting cross-reactive memory joined.

5'RACE primed from the constant segment yielded TCR alpha and TCR beta cDNA libraries bearing sample barcodes and UMIs. A single record per CDR3 protein comes from TCRdb applying MiXCR to the 5' RACE reads. The sample yields about 190,000 distinct CDR3 sequences, 27% seen once. CDR1 SGHAT and CDR2 FQDESV come from the germline V gene (reference sequence). The CDR3 extends over 14 amino acids. The clonotype originates from an adult woman who had mild COVID-19 (a few samples of this study predate the infection). Cell type and time point are not known. Sequencing input: PBMCs or a T cell subset sorted from them (not recorded which). The chain recombines TRBV11-1 with TRBJ2-7, with 7 bases matching TRBD1. CDR3 amino acids: CGSRTRTGGYEQYF. CDR3 in DNA: TGTGGCAGCAGAACCAGGACAGGTGGTTACGAGCAGTACTTC.